This T cell receptor beta chain was identified in a study of shared clonotypes between healthy human individuals. On the study more broadly: CD4 naive cells filled three plates per donor, CD4 memory three, CD8 naive two and CD8 memory one.

Assay: immunoSEQ multiplex PCR; the TCRdb copy retains only in-frame clones and omits some. Among about 2.4 million clones listed, over 85% were seen once. None of the donors, who were healthy HIV-negative adults, had recently had acute infections or vaccinations. As concerns this clone: What it recognizes is unknown.

Study conclusions and caveats: Among the subsets, naive ones generally showed larger estimated richness than memory ones.

The receptor's source is a man aged 18-30 years in good health. Some clones in this sample may be carry-over from other donors' samples. The sequenced material came from naive CD4+ T cells from PBMCs. Noted subset: CD45RA+ positively selected.

The CDR3 reads CASRTTSGNTGELFF. The CDR3 nucleotides are TGCGCCAGCCGGACGACTAGCGGGAACACCGGGGAGCTGTTTTTT. The chain links TRBV5-1 to TRBJ2-2, with 9 positions matching TRBD2. V lost 7 bases to trimming and J lost 1 base; unmatched junction nucleotides: 5. The CDR3 is 15 residues long. Germline V gene sequence: CDR1 SGHRS, CDR2 YFSETQ.